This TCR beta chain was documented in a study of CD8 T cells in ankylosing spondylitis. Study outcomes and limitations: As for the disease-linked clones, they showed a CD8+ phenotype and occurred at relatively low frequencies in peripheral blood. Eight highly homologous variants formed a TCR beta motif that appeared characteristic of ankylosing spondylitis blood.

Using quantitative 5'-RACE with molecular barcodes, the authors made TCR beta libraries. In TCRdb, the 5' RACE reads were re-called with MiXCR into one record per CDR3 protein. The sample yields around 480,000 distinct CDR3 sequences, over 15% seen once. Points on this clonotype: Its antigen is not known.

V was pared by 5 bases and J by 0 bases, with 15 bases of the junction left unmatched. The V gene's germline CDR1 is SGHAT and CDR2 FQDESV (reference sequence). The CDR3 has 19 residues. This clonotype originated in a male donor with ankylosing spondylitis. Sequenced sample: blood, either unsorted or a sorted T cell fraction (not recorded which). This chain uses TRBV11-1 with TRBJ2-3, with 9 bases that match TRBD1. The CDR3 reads CASSRKQGAQLSSTDTQYF. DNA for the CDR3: TGTGCCAGCAGCCGAAAACAGGGGGCCCAACTATCTAGCACAGATACGCAGTATTTT.